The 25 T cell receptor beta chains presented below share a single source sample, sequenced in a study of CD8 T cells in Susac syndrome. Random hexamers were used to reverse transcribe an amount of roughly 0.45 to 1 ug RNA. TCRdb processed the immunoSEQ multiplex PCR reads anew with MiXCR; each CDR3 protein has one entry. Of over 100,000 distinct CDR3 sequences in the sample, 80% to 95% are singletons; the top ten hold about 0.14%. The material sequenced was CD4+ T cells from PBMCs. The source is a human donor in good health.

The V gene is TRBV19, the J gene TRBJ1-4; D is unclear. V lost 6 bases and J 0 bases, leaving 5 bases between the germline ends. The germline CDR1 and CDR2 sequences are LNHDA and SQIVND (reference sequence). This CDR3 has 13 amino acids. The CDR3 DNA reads TGTGCCAGTAGCACCTCAACTAATGAAAAACTGTTTTTT. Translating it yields CASSTSTNEKLFF. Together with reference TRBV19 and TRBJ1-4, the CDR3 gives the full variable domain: DGGITQSPKYLFRKEGQNVTLSCEQNLNHDAMYWYRQDPGQGLRLIYYSQIVNDFQKGDIAEGYSVSREKKESFPLTVTSAQKNPTAFYLCASSTSTNEKLFFGSGTQLSVL.

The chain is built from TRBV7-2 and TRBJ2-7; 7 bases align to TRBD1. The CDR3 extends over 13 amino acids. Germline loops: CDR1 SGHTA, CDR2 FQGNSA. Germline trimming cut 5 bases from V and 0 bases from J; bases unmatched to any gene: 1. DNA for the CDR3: TGTGCCAGCAGCGGGGACAGCTCCTACGAGCAGTACTTC. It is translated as CASSGDSSYEQYF.

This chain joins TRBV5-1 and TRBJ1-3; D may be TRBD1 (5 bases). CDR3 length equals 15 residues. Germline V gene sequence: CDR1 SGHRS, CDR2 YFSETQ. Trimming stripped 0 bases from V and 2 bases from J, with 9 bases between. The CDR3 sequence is CASSLGQGTGNTIYF. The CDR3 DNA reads TGCGCCAGCAGCTTGGGGCAGGGTACTGGAAACACCATATATTTT.

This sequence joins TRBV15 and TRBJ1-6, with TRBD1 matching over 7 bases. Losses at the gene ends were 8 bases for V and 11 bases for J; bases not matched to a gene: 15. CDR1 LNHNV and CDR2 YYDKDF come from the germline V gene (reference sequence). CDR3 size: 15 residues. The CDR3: CATSQLPGGTAPLHF. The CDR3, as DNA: TGTGCCACCTCCCAACTCCCAGGGGGTACGGCACCCCTCCACTTT.

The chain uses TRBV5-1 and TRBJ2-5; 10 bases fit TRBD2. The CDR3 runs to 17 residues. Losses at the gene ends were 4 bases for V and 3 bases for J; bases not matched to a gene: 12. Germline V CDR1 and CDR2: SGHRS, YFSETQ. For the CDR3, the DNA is TGCGCCAGCAGCCCGTCCCCAGCGGGAGGGCTCGAAGAGACCCAGTACTTC. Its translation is CASSPSPAGGLEETQYF. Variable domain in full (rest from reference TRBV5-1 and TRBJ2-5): KAGVTQTPRYLIKTRGQQVTLSCSPISGHRSVSWYQQTPGQGLQFLFEYFSETQRNKGNFPGRFSGRQFSNSRSEMNVSTLELGDSALYLCASSPSPAGGLEETQYFGPGTRLLVL.

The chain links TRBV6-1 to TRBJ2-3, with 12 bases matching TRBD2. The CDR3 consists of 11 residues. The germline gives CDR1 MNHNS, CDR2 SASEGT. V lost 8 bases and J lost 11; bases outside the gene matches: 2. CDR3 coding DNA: TGTGCCAGCGGACTAGCGGGAAAGCAGTATTTT. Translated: CASGLAGKQYF.

The CDR3 DNA follows: TGTGCCAGCAGCGTAGGAGGTGCGGCAGGGGTAAGCGGCTACACCTTC. Its protein product is CASSVGGAAGVSGYTF. The V call is TRBV9, the J call TRBJ1-2; the D gene is possibly TRBD1 (6 bases). CDR1 is SGDLS and CDR2 is YYNGEE in the germline V gene. There are 16 residues in the CDR3. The V end was cut by 0 bases, the J end by 8 bases, with 20 bases between.

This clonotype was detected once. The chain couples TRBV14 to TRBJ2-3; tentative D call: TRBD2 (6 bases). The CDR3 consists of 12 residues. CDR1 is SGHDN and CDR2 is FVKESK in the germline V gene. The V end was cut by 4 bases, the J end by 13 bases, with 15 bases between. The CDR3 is CASSLGTGGEYF. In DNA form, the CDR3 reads TGTGCCAGCAGCCTCGGGACTGGCGGGGAGTATTTT. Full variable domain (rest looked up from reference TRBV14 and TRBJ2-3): EAGVTQFPSHSVIEKGQTVTLRCDPISGHDNLYWYRRVMGKEIKFLLHFVKESKQDESGMPNNRFLAERTGGTYSTLKVQPAELEDSGVYFCASSLGTGGEYFGPGTRLTVL.

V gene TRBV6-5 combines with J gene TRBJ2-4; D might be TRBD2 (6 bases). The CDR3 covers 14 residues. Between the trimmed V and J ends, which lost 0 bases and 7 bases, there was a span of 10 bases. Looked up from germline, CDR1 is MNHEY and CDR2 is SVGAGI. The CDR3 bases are TGTGCCAGCAGTTACTCGATTGGGGGGAACATTCAGTACTTC. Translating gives CASSYSIGGNIQYF.

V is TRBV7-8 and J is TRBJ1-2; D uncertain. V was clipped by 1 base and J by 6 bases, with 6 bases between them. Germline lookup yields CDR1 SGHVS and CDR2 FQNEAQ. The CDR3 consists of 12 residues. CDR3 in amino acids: CASSLVGDGYTF. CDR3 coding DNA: TGTGCCAGCAGCTTAGTCGGGGATGGCTACACCTTC.

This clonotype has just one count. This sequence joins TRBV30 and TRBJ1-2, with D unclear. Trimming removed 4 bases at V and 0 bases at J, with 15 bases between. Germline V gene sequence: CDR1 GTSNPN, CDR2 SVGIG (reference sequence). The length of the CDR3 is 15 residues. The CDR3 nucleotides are TGTGCCTGGAAACGGAACAGACAAACTAACTATGGCTACACCTTC. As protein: CAWKRNRQTNYGYTF. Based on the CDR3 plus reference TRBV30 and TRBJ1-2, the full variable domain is SQTIHQWPATLVQPVGSPLSLECTVEGTSNPNLYWYRQAAGRGLQLLFYSVGIGQISSEVPQNLSASRPQDRQFILSSKKLLLSDSGFYLCAWKRNRQTNYGYTFGSGTRLTVV.

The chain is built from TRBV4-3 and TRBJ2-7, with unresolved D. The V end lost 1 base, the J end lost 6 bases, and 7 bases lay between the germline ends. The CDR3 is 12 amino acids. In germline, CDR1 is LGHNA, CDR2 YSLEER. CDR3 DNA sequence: TGCGCCAGCAGCCAAGGGGCTACCGAGCAGTACTTC. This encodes CASSQGATEQYF.

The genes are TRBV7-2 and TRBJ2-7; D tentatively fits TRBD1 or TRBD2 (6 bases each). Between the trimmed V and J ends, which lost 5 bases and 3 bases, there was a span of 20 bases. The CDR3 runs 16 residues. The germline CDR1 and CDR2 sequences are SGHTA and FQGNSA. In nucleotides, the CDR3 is TGTGCCAGCAGCGTACGACAGGAGGGAACCATCTACGAGCAGTACTTC. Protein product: CASSVRQEGTIYEQYF. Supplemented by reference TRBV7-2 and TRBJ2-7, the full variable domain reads GAGVSQSPSNKVTEKGKDVELRCDPISGHTALYWYRQSLGQGLEFLIYFQGNSAPDKSGLPSDRFSAERTGGSVSTLTIQRTQQEDSAVYLCASSVRQEGTIYEQYFGPGTRLTVT.

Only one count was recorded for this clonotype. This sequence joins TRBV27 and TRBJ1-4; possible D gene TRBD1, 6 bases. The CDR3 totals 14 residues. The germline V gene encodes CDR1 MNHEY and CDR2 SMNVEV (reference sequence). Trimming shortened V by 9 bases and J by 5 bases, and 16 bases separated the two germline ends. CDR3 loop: CASKGVGQNEKLFF. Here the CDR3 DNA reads TGTGCCAGTAAGGGGGTCGGCCAGAATGAAAAACTGTTTTTT.

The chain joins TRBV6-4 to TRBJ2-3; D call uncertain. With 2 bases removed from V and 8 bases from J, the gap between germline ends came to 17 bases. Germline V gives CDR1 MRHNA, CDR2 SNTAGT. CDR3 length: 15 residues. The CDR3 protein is CASSDVLTRDGTQYF. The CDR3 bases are TGTGCCAGCAGTGACGTGTTGACTCGAGATGGTACGCAGTATTTT.

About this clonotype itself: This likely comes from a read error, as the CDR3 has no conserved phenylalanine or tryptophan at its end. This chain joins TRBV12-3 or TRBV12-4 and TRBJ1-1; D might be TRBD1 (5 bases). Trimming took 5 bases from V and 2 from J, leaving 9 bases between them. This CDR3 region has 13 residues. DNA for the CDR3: TGTGCCAGCAGTATGGGGGATAACACTGAAGCTTTCCTT. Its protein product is CASSMGDNTEAFL.

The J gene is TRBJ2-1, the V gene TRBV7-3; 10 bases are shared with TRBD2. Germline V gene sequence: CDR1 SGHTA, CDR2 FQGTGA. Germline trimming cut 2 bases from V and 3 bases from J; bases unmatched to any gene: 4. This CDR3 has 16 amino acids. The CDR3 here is CASSLQLAGLYNEQFF. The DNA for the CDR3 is TGTGCCAGCAGCTTACAACTAGCGGGGCTCTACAATGAGCAGTTCTTC.

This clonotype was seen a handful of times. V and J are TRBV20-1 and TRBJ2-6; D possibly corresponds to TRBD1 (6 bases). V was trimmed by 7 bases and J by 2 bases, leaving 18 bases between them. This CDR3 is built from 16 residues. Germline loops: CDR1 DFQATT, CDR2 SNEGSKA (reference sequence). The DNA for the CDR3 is TGCAGTGGCAGTACCTTCGGGGACACTGGGGCCAACGTCCTGACTTTC. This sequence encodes CSGSTFGDTGANVLTF.

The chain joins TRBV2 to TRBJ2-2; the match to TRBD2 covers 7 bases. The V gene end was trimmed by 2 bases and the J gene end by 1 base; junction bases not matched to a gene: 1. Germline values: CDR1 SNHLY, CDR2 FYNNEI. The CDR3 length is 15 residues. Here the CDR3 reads CASSELAENTGELFF. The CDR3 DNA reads TGTGCCAGCAGTGAACTAGCGGAGAACACCGGGGAGCTGTTTTTT.

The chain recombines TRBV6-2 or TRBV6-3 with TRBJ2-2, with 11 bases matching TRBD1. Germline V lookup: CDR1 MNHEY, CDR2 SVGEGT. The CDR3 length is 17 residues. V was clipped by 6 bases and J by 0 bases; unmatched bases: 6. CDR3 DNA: TGTGCCAGCAGCCGGGACAGGGGGGCGGCGAACACCGGGGAGCTGTTTTTT. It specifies CASSRDRGAANTGELFF.

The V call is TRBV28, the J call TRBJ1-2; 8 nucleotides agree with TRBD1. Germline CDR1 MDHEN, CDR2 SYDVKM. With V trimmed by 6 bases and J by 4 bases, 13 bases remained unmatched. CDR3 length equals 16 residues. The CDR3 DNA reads TGTGCCAGCAGAACAGGGGGACTGTGGGAGGGCTATGGCTACACCTTC. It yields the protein CASRTGGLWEGYGYTF.

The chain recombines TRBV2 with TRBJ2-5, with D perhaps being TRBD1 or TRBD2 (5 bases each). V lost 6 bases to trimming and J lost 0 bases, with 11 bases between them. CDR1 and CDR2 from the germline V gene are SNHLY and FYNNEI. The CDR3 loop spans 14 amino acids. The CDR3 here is CASSQGRHQETQYF. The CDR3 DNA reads TGTGCCAGCAGCCAGGGACGGCACCAAGAGACCCAGTACTTC. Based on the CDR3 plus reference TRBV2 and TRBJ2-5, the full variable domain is EPEVTQTPSHQVTQMGQEVILRCVPISNHLYFYWYRQILGQKVEFLVSFYNNEISEKSEIFDDQFSVERPDGSNFTLKIRSTKLEDSAMYFCASSQGRHQETQYFGPGTRLLVL.

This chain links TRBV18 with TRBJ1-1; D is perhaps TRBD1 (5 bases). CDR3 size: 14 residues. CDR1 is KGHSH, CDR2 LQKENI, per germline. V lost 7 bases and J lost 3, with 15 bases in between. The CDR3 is CASWNPREDTEAFF. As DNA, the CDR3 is TGTGCCAGCTGGAACCCCAGGGAGGACACTGAAGCTTTCTTT.

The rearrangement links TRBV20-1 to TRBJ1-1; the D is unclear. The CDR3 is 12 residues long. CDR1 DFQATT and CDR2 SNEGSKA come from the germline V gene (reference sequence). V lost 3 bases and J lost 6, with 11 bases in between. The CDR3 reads CSASVPGAEAFF. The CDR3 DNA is TGCAGTGCTAGCGTTCCGGGTGCTGAAGCTTTCTTT.

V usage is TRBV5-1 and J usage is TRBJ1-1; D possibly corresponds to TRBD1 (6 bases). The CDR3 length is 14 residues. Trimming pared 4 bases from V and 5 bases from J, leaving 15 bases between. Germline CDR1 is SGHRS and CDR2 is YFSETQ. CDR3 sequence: CASSPTGTSTEAFF. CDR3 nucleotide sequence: TGCGCCAGCAGCCCCACAGGGACGAGTACTGAAGCTTTCTTT. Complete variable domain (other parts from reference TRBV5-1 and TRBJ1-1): KAGVTQTPRYLIKTRGQQVTLSCSPISGHRSVSWYQQTPGQGLQFLFEYFSETQRNKGNFPGRFSGRQFSNSRSEMNVSTLELGDSALYLCASSPTGTSTEAFFGQGTRLTVV.